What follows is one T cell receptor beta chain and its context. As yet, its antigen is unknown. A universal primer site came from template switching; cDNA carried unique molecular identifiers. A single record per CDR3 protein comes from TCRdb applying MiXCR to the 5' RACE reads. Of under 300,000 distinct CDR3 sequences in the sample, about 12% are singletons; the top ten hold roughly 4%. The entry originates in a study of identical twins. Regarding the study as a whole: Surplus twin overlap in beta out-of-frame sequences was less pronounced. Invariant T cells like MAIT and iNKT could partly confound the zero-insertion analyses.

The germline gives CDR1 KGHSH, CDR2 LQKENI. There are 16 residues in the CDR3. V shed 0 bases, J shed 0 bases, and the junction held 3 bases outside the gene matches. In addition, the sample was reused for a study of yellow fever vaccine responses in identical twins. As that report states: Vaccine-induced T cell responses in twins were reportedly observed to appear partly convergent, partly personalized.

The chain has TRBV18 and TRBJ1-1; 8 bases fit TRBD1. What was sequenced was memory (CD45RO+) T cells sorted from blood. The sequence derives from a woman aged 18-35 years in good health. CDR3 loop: CASSPPSGGLNTEAFF. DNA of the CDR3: TGTGCCAGCTCACCACCGTCAGGGGGCCTGAACACTGAAGCTTTCTTT.